This T cell receptor (beta chain) was obtained from a study of T cell clonotyping in hematopoietic cell transplantation. Notes on the study in general: Recipient TCR diversity dropped after transplant; expanded clonotypes rose from day 30 to 180. Without cell sorting, CD4 versus CD8 contributions remain unresolved. At the given depth, recipient repertoires were over 95% de novo clonotypes. Broader posttransplant TCR repertoire diversity was predicted by graft donor and pretransplant recipient Inverse Simpson Index values.

Notes on this clone: Its antigen is undetermined.

Some clones are missing from TCRdb's copy, which holds only in-frame ones; the method was immunoSEQ multiplex PCR. The sample comprises approximately 70,000 clones, 90% to 95% of which are singletons, and around 1.5% rests with the top ten. CDR1 SGHRS and CDR2 YFSETQ come from the germline V gene. The CDR3 extends over 14 amino acids. With 2 bases clipped from V and 5 bases from J, the junction kept 4 bases outside the gene matches. The sample comprised peripheral blood mononuclear cells. The TCR sequence derives from a man over 45 in good health. Some clones in this sample may be carry-over from other donors' samples. The chain couples TRBV5-1 to TRBJ2-5; 9 nucleotides agree with TRBD1. CDR3 sequence: CASSLRDRVETQYF. The CDR3 DNA sequence: TGCGCCAGCAGCTTACGGGACAGGGTGGAGACCCAGTACTTC.